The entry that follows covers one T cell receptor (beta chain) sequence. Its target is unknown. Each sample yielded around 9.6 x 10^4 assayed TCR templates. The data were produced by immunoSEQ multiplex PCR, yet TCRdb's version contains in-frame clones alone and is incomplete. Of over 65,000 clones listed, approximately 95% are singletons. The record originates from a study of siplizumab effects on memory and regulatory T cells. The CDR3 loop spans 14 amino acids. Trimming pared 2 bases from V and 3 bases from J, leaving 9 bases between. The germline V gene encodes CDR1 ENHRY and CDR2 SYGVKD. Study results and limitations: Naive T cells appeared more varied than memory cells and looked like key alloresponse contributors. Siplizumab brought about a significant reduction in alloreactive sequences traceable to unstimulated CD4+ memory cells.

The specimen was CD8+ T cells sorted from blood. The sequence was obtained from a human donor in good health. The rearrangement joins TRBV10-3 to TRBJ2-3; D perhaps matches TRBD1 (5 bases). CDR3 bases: TGTGCCATCAGTGAGCGGCAGGGTACAGATACGCAGTATTTT. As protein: CAISERQGTDTQYF.